One sample yielded the 6 T cell receptor beta chains listed below, sequenced in a study of beta chain features in type 1 diabetes. Overall study results and limits: In every one of the four CD4+ subsets, TCRB CDR3s were moderately but significantly shorter in Type 1 diabetes patients.

For these TCRs, the target antigens are not known. Every isolated RNA sample was fully reverse transcribed, so sequencing captured expressed TCRB transcripts. Some clones are missing from TCRdb's copy, which holds only in-frame ones; the method was immunoSEQ multiplex PCR. The data contain 60,000 or so clones, 50% to 55% of them singletons. Input material: Tregs from blood. The source is a woman between 40 and 50 years old with type 1 diabetes.

The chain has TRBV2 and TRBJ1-1, with D uncertain. The V gene lost 4 bases and the J gene lost 3 bases, with 9 bases spanning the gap. Germline CDR1 SNHLY, CDR2 FYNNEI. This CDR3 spans 13 amino acids. The chain's CDR3 is CASSVEGYTEAFF. CDR3 bases: TGTGCCAGCAGTGTCGAGGGATACACTGAAGCTTTCTTT.

J is TRBJ2-1 and V is TRBV11-3; a possible D gene is TRBD2 (7 bases). With 4 bases removed from V and 5 bases from J, the gap between germline ends came to 18 bases. Germline V gene lookup returns CDR1 SGHNT and CDR2 YENEEA. This CDR3 is 16 amino acids long. The CDR3 coding sequence is TGTGCCAGCAGCTCGAGGGGGGGGGACGGCAACAATGAGCAGTTCTTC. Amino acids: CASSSRGGDGNNEQFF. Supplemented by reference TRBV11-3 and TRBJ2-1, the full variable domain reads EAGVVQSPRYKIIEKKQPVAFWCNPISGHNTLYWYLQNLGQGPELLIRYENEEAVDDSQLPKDRFSAERLKGVDSTLKIQPAELGDSAVYLCASSSRGGDGNNEQFFGPGTRLTVL.

This rearrangement joins TRBV7-3 to TRBJ2-2, with TRBD1 matching 8 bases. This CDR3 has 17 residues. V shed 2 bases and J 4 bases; nucleotides not matched to a gene: 9. The germline V gene has CDR1 SGHTA and CDR2 FQGTGA. The CDR3 protein is CASSLGSGGAVTGELFF. DNA of the CDR3: TGTGCCAGCAGCTTAGGATCAGGGGGCGCGGTCACCGGGGAGCTGTTTTTT. The variable domain in full, with the rest retrieved from reference TRBV7-3 and TRBJ2-2, is GAGVSQTPSNKVTEKGKYVELRCDPISGHTALYWYRQSLGQGPEFLIYFQGTGAADDSGLPNDRFFAVRPEGSVSTLKIQRTERGDSAVYLCASSLGSGGAVTGELFFGEGSRLTVL.

Points on this clone: At one of its ends the junction is not consistent with the germline gene, which may arise from a read error. The chain has TRBV6-4 and TRBJ1-1, with 7 positions matching TRBD1. Germline V CDR1 and CDR2: MRHNA, SNTAGT. The CDR3 consists of 13 residues. The CDR3 nucleotides are TGTGCCAGCAGTCGGGACAGCGAGACTGAAACTTTCTTT. As protein: CASSRDSETETFF.

V usage is TRBV6-5 and J usage is TRBJ2-7; 7 bases match TRBD1. Germline V lookup: CDR1 MNHEY, CDR2 SVGAGI. The CDR3 spans 13 residues. Trimming removed 6 bases from V and 6 bases from J; junction bases left unmatched: 8. The CDR3 reads CASSSTTGPEQYF. The CDR3 nucleotides read TGTGCCAGCAGCTCTACGACAGGGCCCGAGCAGTACTTC.

This clone was seen ten or more times. The J gene is TRBJ1-5, the V gene TRBV5-4, with a possible D match to TRBD1 (6 bases). Germline V CDR1 and CDR2: SGHNT, YYREEE (reference sequence). V shed 0 bases and J shed 1 base, with 11 bases lying between them. CDR3 length: 16 residues. In DNA form, the CDR3 reads TGTGCCAGCAGCTTGGTCAGGGGCTTGAGCAATCAGCCCCAGCATTTT. Amino acids: CASSLVRGLSNQPQHF.